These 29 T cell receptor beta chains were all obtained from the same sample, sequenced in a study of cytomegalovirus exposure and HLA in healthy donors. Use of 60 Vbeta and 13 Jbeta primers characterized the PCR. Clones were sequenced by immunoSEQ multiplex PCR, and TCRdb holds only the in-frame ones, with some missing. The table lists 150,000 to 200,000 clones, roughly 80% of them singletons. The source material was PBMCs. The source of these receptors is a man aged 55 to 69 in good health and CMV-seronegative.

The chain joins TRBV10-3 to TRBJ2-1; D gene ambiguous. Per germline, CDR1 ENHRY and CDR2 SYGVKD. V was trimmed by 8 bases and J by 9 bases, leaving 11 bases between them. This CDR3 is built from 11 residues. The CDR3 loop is CAIGELAEQFF. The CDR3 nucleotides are TGTGCCATCGGCGAGTTAGCTGAGCAGTTCTTC.

The CDR3 protein is CASSQTGTGIFYEQYF. The CDR3 nucleotides read TGTGCCAGCAGCCAAACCGGGACAGGGATCTTCTACGAGCAGTACTTC. The chain uses TRBV4-2 and TRBJ2-7, with TRBD1 identical over 9 bases. Germline assignment: CDR1 LGHNA and CDR2 YNFKEQ. The CDR3 is made up of 16 amino acids. Germline trimming cut 2 bases from V and 3 bases from J; bases unmatched to any gene: 8.

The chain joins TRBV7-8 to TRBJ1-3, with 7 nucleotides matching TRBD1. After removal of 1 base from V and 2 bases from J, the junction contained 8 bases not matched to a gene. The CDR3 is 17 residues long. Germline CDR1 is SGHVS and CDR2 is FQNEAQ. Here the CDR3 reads CASSLEGQQGPGNTIYF. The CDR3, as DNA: TGTGCCAGCAGCTTAGAGGGACAGCAGGGACCTGGAAACACCATATATTTT.

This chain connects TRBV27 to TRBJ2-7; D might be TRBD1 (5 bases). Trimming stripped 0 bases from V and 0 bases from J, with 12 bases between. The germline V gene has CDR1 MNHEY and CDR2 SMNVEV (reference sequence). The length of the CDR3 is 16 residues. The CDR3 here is CASSLSWTHRSYEQYF. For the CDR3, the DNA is TGTGCCAGCAGTTTATCGTGGACACACCGCTCCTACGAGCAGTACTTC.

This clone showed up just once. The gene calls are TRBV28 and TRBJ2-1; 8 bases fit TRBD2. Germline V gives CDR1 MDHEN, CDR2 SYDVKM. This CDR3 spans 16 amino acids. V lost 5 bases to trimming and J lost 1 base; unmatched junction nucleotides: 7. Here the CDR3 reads CASSPQASGSYNEQFF. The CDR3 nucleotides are TGTGCCAGCAGTCCGCAGGCTAGCGGGTCCTACAATGAGCAGTTCTTC.

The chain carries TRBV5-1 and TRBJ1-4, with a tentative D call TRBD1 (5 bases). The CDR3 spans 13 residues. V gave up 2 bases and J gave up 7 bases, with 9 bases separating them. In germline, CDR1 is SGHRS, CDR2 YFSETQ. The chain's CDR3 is CASSLGAPEKLFF. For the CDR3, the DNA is TGCGCCAGCAGCTTAGGGGCGCCTGAAAAACTGTTTTTT.

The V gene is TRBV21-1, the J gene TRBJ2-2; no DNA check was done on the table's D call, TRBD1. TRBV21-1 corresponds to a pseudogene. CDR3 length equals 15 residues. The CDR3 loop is CASRNRGKGSGELFF. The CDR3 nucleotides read TGTGCCAGCAGAAACAGGGGGAAGGGCTCCGGGGAGCTGTTTTTT.

As DNA, the CDR3 is TGTGCCAGCAGCCTCCGGGACAGAGGAGATTCACCCCTCCACTTT. Translation: CASSLRDRGDSPLHF. V and J are TRBV7-6 and TRBJ1-6, with TRBD1 matching 7 bases. Germline CDR1 is SGHVS and CDR2 is FNYEAQ. The CDR3 loop spans 15 amino acids. Trimming cost V 5 bases and J 8 bases; bases outside gene matches: 9.

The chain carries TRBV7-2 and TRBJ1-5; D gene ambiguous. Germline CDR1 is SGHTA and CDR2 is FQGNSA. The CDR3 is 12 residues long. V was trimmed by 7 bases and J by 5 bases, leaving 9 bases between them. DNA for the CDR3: TGTGCCAGCAATAAGGCGGATCAGCCCCAGCATTTT. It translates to CASNKADQPQHF.

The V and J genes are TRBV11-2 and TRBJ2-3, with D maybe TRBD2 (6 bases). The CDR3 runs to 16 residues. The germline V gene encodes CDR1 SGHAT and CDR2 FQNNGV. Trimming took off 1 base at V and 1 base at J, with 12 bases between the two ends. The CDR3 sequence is CASSLAGGSGTDTQYF. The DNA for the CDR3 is TGTGCCAGCAGCTTAGCTGGAGGGAGCGGCACAGATACGCAGTATTTT.

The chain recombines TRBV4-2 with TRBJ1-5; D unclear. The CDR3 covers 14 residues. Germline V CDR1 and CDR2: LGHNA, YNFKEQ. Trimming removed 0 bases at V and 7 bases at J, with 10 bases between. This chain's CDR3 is CASSQDSPGQPQHF. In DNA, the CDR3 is TGTGCCAGCAGCCAAGATTCGCCGGGGCAGCCCCAGCATTTT.

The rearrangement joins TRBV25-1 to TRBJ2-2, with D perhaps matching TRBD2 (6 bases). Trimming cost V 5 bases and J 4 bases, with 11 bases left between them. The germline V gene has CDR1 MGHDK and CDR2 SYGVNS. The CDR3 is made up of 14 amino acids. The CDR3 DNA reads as TGTGCCAGCAGTCGGGGGATGGGCACCGGGGAGCTGTTTTTT. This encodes CASSRGMGTGELFF.

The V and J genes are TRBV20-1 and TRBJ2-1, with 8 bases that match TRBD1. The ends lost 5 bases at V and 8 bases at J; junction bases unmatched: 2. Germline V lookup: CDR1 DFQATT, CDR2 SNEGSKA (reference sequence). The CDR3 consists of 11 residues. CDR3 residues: CSAGQGDEQFF. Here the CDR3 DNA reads TGCAGTGCTGGACAGGGAGATGAGCAGTTCTTC.

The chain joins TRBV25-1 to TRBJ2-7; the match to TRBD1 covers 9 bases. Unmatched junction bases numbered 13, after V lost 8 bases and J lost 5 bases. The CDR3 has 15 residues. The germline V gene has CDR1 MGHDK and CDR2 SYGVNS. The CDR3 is CASSSGQDRGHEQYF. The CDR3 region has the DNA TGTGCCAGCTCCTCCGGGCAGGACAGGGGCCACGAGCAGTACTTC.

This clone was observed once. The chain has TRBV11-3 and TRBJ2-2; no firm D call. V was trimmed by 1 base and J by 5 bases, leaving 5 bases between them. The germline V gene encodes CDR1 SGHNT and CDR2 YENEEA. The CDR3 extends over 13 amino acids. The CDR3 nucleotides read TGTGCCAGCAGCTTAGCTTCGACCGGGGAGCTGTTTTTT. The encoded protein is CASSLASTGELFF. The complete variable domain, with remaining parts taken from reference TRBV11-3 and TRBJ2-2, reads EAGVVQSPRYKIIEKKQPVAFWCNPISGHNTLYWYLQNLGQGPELLIRYENEEAVDDSQLPKDRFSAERLKGVDSTLKIQPAELGDSAVYLCASSLASTGELFFGEGSRLTVL.

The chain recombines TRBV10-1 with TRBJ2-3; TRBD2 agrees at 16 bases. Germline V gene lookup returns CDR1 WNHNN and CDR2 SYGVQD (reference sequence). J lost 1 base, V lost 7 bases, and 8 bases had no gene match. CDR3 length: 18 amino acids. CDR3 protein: CASKPGLAGGPGTDTQYF. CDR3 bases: TGCGCCAGCAAACCGGGACTAGCGGGAGGGCCGGGCACAGATACGCAGTATTTT.

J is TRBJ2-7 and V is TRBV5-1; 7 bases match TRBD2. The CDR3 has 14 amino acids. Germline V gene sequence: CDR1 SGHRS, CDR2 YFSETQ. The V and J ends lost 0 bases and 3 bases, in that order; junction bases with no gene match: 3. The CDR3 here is CASSLGPGGYEQYF. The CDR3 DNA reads TGCGCCAGCAGCTTGGGCCCGGGGGGCTACGAGCAGTACTTC. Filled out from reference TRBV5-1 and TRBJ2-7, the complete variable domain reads KAGVTQTPRYLIKTRGQQVTLSCSPISGHRSVSWYQQTPGQGLQFLFEYFSETQRNKGNFPGRFSGRQFSNSRSEMNVSTLELGDSALYLCASSLGPGGYEQYFGPGTRLTVT.

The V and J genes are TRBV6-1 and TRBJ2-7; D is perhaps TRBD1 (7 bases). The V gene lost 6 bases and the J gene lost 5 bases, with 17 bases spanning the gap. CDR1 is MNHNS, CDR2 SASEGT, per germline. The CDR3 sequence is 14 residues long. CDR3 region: CASSQGGAIDEQYF. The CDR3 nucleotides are TGTGCCAGCAGCCAGGGGGGCGCGATCGACGAGCAGTACTTC.

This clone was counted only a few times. DNA of the CDR3: TGTGCCATCAGTGAGTCAGGGCAGGGTAGAAGCTCCTACAATGAGCAGTTCTTC. Translation: CAISESGQGRSSYNEQFF. The chain recombines TRBV10-3 with TRBJ2-1, with D perhaps TRBD1 (5 bases). Germline V lookup: CDR1 ENHRY, CDR2 SYGVKD. V shed 0 bases and J shed 0 bases, with 15 bases lying between them. This CDR3 spans 18 amino acids.

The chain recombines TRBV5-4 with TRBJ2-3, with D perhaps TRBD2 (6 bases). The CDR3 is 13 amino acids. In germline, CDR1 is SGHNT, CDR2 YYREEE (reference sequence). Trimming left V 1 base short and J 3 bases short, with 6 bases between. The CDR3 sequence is CASSLSGTDTQYF. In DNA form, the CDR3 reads TGTGCCAGCAGCTTGAGCGGGACAGATACGCAGTATTTT.

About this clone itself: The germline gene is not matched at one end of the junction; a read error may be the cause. CDR3 in amino acids: CASSVLPEPGQSLLDF. For the CDR3, the DNA is TGTGCCAGCAGCGTCTTACCCGAGCCGGGACAGTCCCTTTTGGATTTT. The chain carries TRBV9 and TRBJ1-3; TRBD1 aligns across 7 bases. Germline V CDR1 and CDR2: SGDLS, YYNGEE. The CDR3 consists of 16 residues.

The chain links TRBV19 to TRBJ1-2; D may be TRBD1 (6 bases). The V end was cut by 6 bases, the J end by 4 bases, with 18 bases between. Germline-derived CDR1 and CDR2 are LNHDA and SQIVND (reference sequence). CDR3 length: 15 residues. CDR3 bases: TGTGCCAGTAGGGCAGGACAGAGAATACGCTATGGCTACACCTTC. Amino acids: CASRAGQRIRYGYTF. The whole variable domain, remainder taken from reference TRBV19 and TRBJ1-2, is DGGITQSPKYLFRKEGQNVTLSCEQNLNHDAMYWYRQDPGQGLRLIYYSQIVNDFQKGDIAEGYSVSREKKESFPLTVTSAQKNPTAFYLCASRAGQRIRYGYTFGSGTRLTVV.

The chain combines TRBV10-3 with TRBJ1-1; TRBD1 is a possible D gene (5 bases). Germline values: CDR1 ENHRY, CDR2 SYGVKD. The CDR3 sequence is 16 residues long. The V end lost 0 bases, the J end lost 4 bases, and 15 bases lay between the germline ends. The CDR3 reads CAISESGRAGSTEAFF. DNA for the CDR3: TGTGCCATCAGTGAGTCGGGCAGGGCCGGGTCCACTGAAGCTTTCTTT.

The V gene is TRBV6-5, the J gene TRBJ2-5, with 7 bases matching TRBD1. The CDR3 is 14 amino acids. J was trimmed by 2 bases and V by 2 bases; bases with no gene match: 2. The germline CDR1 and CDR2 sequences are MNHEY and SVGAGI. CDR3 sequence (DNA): TGTGCCAGCAGTTACGGGACAGTACAAGAGACCCAGTACTTC. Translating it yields CASSYGTVQETQYF.

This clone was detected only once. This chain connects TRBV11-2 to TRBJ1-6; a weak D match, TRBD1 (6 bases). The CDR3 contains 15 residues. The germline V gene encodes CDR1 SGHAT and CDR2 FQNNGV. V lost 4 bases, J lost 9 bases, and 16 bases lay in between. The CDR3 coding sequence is TGTGCCAGCAGCTCACTACAGGGTATTAGTTCACCCCTCCACTTT. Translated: CASSSLQGISSPLHF.

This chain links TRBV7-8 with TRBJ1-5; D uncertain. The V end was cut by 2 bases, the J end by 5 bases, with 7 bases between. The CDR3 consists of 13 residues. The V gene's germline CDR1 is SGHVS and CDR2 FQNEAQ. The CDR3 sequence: CASSLYADQPQHF. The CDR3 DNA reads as TGTGCCAGCAGCTTATATGCAGATCAGCCCCAGCATTTT. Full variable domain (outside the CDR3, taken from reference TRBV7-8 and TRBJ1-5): GAGVSQSPRYKVAKRGQDVALRCDPISGHVSLFWYQQALGQGPEFLTYFQNEAQLDKSGLPSDRFFAERPEGSVSTLKIQRTQQEDSAVYLCASSLYADQPQHFGDGTRLSIL.

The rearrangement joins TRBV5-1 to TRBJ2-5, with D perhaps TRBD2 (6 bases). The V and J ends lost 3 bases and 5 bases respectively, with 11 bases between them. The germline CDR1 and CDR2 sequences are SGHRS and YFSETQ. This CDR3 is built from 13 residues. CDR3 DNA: TGCGCCAGCAGCTCACTAGGAGGGGAGACCCAGTACTTC. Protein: CASSSLGGETQYF. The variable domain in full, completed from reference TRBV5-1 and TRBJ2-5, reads KAGVTQTPRYLIKTRGQQVTLSCSPISGHRSVSWYQQTPGQGLQFLFEYFSETQRNKGNFPGRFSGRQFSNSRSEMNVSTLELGDSALYLCASSSLGGETQYFGPGTRLLVL.

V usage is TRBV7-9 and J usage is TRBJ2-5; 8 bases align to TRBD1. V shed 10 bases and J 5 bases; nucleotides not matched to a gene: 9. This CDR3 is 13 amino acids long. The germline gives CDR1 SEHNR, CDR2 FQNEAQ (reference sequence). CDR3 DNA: TGTGCCACCCGGACAGGGAATGGGGAGACCCAGTACTTC. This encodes CATRTGNGETQYF.

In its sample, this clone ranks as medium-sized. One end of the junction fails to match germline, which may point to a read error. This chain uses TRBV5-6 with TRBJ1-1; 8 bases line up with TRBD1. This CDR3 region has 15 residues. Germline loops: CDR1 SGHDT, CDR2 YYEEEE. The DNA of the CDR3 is TGTGCCAGCATCCTCACCGGGACAGGAGGCGCGGGGCCCCAATTT. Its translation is CASILTGTGGAGPQF.